This T cell receptor beta chain was obtained from a study of spatial heterogeneity in lung cancer. Study-level background: Detection consistently captured more beta-chain sequences than alpha-chain sequences.

One entry per CDR3 protein, called by TCRdb with MiXCR from the 5' RACE reads. The top ten clones hold about 24% of a sample with approximately 110,000 distinct CDR3 sequences, 11% of them seen once. Regarding time point: blood at routine non-recurrence follow-up after resection. Extraction of whole RNA from tumor, nontumor lung or frozen PBMC preceded unsorted sequencing. This clonotype has a handful of counts. V shed 2 bases, J shed 7 bases, and the junction held 2 bases outside the gene matches. The CDR3 runs to 14 residues. Germline values: CDR1 SEHNR, CDR2 FQNEAQ (reference sequence). This TCR derives from a female donor with early-stage non-small cell lung cancer. The specimen comprised PBMCs, sampled at follow-up. The chain joins TRBV7-9 to TRBJ2-1; TRBD2 matches at 10 bases. For the CDR3, the DNA is TGTGCCAGCAGCTTACTAGCGGGAGATAATGAGCAGTTCTTC. Protein product: CASSLLAGDNEQFF.